This TCR beta chain was documented in a study of T cell repertoires in cytomegalovirus infection. About the research overall: Well-studied HLA-B-restricted epitopes and recently identified HLA-C-restricted epitopes of CMV were both used in the study. Based on public TCR beta signatures, there were indications of CMV infection and of a matching HLA type. Study conclusions and caveats: HLA-C-restricted, CMV-specific TCR beta clonotypes were dominant ex vivo. CMV carriers with the relevant HLA were identified by cumulative public TCR beta family frequency.

With respect to this clonotype: Its antigen is not identified.

The CDR3 is made up of 14 amino acids. CDR1 is SEHNR and CDR2 is FQNEAQ in the germline V gene (reference sequence). The trim removed 1 base at V and 6 bases at J, leaving 3 bases unmatched. MiXCR, applied by TCRdb to the reads, yields one record per CDR3 protein. The table records 50,000 to 55,000 distinct CDR3 sequences, about a fifth of them present only once. The sequence came from a human donor in good health (CMV status not recorded). Some clones in this sample may be carry-over from other donors' samples. The chain joins TRBV7-9 to TRBJ2-1; 7 nucleotides agree with TRBD2. The sequenced sample was CD8+ T cells from cultured PBMCs, obtained from culture after CMV antigen stimulation. The CDR3 DNA follows: TGTGCCAGCAGCTTAGGGACTAGTTTCAATGAGCAGTTCTTC. This gives the protein CASSLGTSFNEQFF. Full variable domain (remainder filled in from reference TRBV7-9 and TRBJ2-1): DTGVSQNPRHKITKRGQNVTFRCDPISEHNRLYWYRQTLGQGPEFLTYFQNEAQLEKSRLLSDRFSAERPKGSFSTLEIQRTEQGDSAMYLCASSLGTSFNEQFFGPGTRLTVL.